Shown below are 5 T cell receptor beta chains from a single sample sequenced in a study of T cell responses to AZD1222 COVID-19 vaccine. The method was immunoSEQ multiplex PCR; TCRdb's version includes in-frame clones alone and lacks a portion of them. The sample consists of approximately 110,000 clones, 80% to 95% of them appearing once. Sequenced material: peripheral blood, taken 28 days after the second AZD1222 dose. The receptors derive from an adult who received the AZD1222 COVID-19 vaccine.

The CDR3 DNA is TGTGCCAGCTCACTCCGGACTAGCGGGAACTACAATGAGCAGTTCTTC. Translating gives CASSLRTSGNYNEQFF. V is TRBV18 and J is TRBJ2-1, with 12 bases that match TRBD2. Trimming cost V 4 bases and J 3 bases; bases outside gene matches: 4. Germline-derived CDR1 and CDR2 are KGHSH and LQKENI. The CDR3 has 16 residues.

Concerning this clone: Other DNA sequences in the sample encode the same CDR3. The chain is built from TRBV7-9 and TRBJ1-6; D gene unclear. The germline gives CDR1 SEHNR, CDR2 FQNEAQ (reference sequence). The CDR3 runs to 12 residues. V lost 5 bases and J 5 bases, leaving 4 bases between the germline ends. The CDR3 region is CASSPNNSPLHF. The DNA for the CDR3 is TGTGCCAGCAGCCCAAATAATTCACCCCTCCACTTT.

The chain carries TRBV2 and TRBJ2-5; no reliable D call. This CDR3 has 14 amino acids. CDR1 is SNHLY and CDR2 is FYNNEI in the germline V gene. The V end was cut by 6 bases, the J end by 4 bases, with 15 bases between. CDR3 coding DNA: TGTGCCAGCAGCTATGGATTGCCCCCAGAGACCCAGTACTTC. Its translation: CASSYGLPPETQYF.

This chain connects TRBV3-1 (or the pseudogene TRBV3-2) to TRBJ2-1; D may match TRBD1 or TRBD2 (5 bases each). This CDR3 spans 17 amino acids. Germline CDR1 and CDR2: LGHDT and YNNKEL (reference sequence). The V gene lost 4 bases and the J gene lost 2 bases, with 18 bases spanning the gap. CDR3 sequence: CASSRDNTGPTYNEQFF. The DNA of the CDR3 is TGTGCCAGCAGCCGAGACAATACGGGGCCTACCTACAATGAGCAGTTCTTC.

This clone appeared once. This chain connects TRBV7-2 to TRBJ2-3; no firm D call. Germline V gene sequence: CDR1 SGHTA, CDR2 FQGNSA. Between the trimmed V and J ends, which lost 5 bases and 2 bases, there was a span of 17 bases. There are 16 residues in the CDR3. CDR3 in DNA: TGTGCCAGCAGCCTTAGTTCGTCGGTGTACACAGATACGCAGTATTTT. It is translated as CASSLSSSVYTDTQYF.